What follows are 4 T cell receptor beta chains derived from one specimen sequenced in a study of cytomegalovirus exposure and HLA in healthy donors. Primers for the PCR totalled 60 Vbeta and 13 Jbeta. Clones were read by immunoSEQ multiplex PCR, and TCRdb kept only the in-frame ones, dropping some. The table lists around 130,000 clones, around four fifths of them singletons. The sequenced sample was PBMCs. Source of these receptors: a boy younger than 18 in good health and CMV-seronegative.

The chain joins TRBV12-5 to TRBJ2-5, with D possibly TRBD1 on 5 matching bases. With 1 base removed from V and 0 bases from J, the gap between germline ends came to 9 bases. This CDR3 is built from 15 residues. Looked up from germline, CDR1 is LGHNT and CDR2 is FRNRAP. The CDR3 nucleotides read TGTGCTAGTGGTTTGGCTACAGGCTACCAAGAGACCCAGTACTTC. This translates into CASGLATGYQETQYF.

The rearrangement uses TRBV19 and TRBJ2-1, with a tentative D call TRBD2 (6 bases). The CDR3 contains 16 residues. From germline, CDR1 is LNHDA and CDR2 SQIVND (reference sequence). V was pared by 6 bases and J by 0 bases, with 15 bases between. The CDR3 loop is CASRPHSGSSYNEQFF. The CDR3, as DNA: TGTGCCAGTAGACCACATAGCGGAAGCTCCTACAATGAGCAGTTCTTC.

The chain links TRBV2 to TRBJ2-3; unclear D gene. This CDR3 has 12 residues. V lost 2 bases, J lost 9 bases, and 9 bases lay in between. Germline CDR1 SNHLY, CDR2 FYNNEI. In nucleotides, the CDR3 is TGTGCCAGCAGTGAACGTCGAGAAACGCAGTATTTT. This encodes CASSERRETQYF. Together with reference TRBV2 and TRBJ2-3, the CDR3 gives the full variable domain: EPEVTQTPSHQVTQMGQEVILRCVPISNHLYFYWYRQILGQKVEFLVSFYNNEISEKSEIFDDQFSVERPDGSNFTLKIRSTKLEDSAMYFCASSERRETQYFGPGTRLTVL.

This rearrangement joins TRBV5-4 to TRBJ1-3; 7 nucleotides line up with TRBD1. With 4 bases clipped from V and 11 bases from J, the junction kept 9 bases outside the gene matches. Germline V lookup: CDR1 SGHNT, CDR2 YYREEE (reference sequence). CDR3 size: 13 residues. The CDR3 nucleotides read TGTGCCAGCAGCCCGCAGGGGGGTTCATCCATATATTTT. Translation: CASSPQGGSSIYF.